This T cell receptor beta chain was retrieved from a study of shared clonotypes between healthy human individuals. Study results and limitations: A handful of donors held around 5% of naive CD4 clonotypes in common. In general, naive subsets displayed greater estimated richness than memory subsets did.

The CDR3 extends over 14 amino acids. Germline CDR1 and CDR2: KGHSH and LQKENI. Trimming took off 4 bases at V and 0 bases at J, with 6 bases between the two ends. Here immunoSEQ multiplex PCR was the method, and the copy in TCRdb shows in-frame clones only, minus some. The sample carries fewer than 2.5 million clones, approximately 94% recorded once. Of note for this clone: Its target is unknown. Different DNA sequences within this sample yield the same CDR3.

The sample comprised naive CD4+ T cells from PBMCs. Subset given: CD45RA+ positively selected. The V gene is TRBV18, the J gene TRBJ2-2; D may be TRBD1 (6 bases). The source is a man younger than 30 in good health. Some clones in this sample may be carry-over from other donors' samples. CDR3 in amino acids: CASSRQANTGELFF. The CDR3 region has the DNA TGTGCCAGCTCACGACAGGCGAACACCGGGGAGCTGTTTTTT.